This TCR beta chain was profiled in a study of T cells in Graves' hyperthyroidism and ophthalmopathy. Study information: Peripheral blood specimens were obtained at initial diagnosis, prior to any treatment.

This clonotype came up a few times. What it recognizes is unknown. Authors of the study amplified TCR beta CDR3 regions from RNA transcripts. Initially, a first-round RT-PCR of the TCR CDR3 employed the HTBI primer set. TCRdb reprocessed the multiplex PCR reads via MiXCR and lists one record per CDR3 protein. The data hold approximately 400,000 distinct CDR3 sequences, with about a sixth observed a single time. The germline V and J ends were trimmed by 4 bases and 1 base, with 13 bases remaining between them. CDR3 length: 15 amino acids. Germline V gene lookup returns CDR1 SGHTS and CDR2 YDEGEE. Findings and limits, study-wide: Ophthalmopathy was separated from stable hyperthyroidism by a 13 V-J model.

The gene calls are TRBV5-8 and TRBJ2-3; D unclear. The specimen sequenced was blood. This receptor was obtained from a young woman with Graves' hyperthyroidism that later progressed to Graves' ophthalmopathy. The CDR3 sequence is CASSAGPLRTDTQYF. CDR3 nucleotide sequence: TGTGCCAGCAGCGCCGGACCCCTACGCACAGATACGCAGTATTTT.